The entry below gives a single TCR beta chain sequence along with its context. Its target is not known. Each multiple sclerosis control was a treatment-naive patient with relapsing-remitting disease that was either stable or active. Negative isolation yielded the CD8+ and CD4+ T cells, while FACS enriched the TEMRA cells. In germline, CDR1 is LGHDT, CDR2 YNNKEL (reference sequence). The germline V and J ends were trimmed by 4 bases and 9 bases, with 16 bases remaining between them. The CDR3 is 14 amino acids. This sample is part of a study of CD8 T cells in Susac syndrome. Overall study results and limits: Individuals included in the TCR sequencing and HLA analysis were acknowledged by the study to be relatively few in number.

Random hexamers were used to reverse transcribe the RNA input (roughly 0.5 to 1 ug). It was immunoSEQ multiplex PCR that amplified TCR beta CDR3 across 54 Vbeta and 13 Jbeta. TCRdb re-called the immunoSEQ multiplex PCR reads through MiXCR, storing one row per CDR3 protein. The sample includes roughly 200,000 distinct CDR3 sequences, around 95% of them seen just once. The J gene is TRBJ2-1, the V gene TRBV3-1, with D possibly matching TRBD2 (5 bases). Sequencing was carried out using CD8+ T cells from PBMCs. The receptor was isolated from a human donor with multiple sclerosis. CDR3 amino acids: CASSLDPPAGEQFF. The CDR3 DNA follows: TGTGCCAGCAGCCTGGACCCCCCGGCGGGTGAGCAGTTCTTC.